The 12 T cell receptor beta chains below all came from one sample that was sequenced in a study of cytomegalovirus exposure and HLA in healthy donors. The PCR made use of 60 Vbeta and 13 Jbeta primers. The data were produced by immunoSEQ multiplex PCR, yet TCRdb's version contains in-frame clones alone and is incomplete. The sample records about 190,000 clones, approximately 81% being singletons. Specimen: PBMCs. The receptor set was obtained from a woman between 18 and 29 years old in good health and CMV-seropositive.

V usage is TRBV19 and J usage is TRBJ2-7; 9 nucleotides line up with TRBD2. CDR3 length equals 14 residues. J gave up 3 bases and V 9 bases, and 9 bases lay outside the gene matches. Germline lookup yields CDR1 LNHDA and CDR2 SQIVND (reference sequence). The CDR3 DNA follows: TGTGCCAGCCAGACTAGCGGAGACAACTACGAGCAGTACTTC. It specifies CASQTSGDNYEQYF.

This chain uses TRBV6-6 with TRBJ2-7; possible D gene TRBD2, 6 bases. V was trimmed by 6 bases and J by 3 bases, leaving 12 bases between them. Germline-derived CDR1 and CDR2 are MNHNY and SVGAGI (reference sequence). CDR3 length: 13 residues. The CDR3, as DNA: TGTGCCAGCAGGGACTCGACTAGCTACGAGCAGTACGTC. Encoded protein: CASRDSTSYEQYV.

The rearrangement links TRBV5-6 to TRBJ1-2, with TRBD1 as a possible D gene (6 bases). Germline V lookup: CDR1 SGHDT, CDR2 YYEEEE. Trimming took off 6 bases at V and 2 bases at J, with 17 bases between the two ends. There are 15 residues in the CDR3. The CDR3: CASTPRDTFNYGYTF. The DNA of the CDR3 is TGTGCCAGCACCCCCCGGGACACCTTCAACTATGGCTACACCTTC.

The genes are TRBV7-6 and TRBJ1-2, with unresolved D. Germline V gene lookup returns CDR1 SGHVS and CDR2 FNYEAQ. The CDR3 is made up of 15 amino acids. The V end lost 5 bases, the J end lost 8 bases, and 21 bases lay between the germline ends. The CDR3: CASSIEGFGVGGYTF. The CDR3 nucleotides read TGTGCCAGCAGCATCGAGGGCTTTGGGGTGGGAGGCTACACCTTC.

The V and J genes are TRBV27 and TRBJ2-2; 8 bases are shared with TRBD2. The V gene's germline CDR1 is MNHEY and CDR2 SMNVEV (reference sequence). The CDR3 has 15 residues. J gave up 4 bases and V 1 base, and 2 bases lay outside the gene matches. CDR3 in DNA: TGTGCCAGCAGTTTATATAGCGGGGTCACCGGGGAGCTGTTTTTT. This codes for CASSLYSGVTGELFF.

The chain recombines TRBV11-2 with TRBJ2-2, with unresolved D. Trimming removed 5 bases at V and 7 bases at J, with 14 bases between. The CDR3 sequence is 14 residues long. The germline V gene encodes CDR1 SGHAT and CDR2 FQNNGV. CDR3 nucleotides: TGTGCCAGCAGCCCGTCGGGTTCCCACGGGGAGCTGTTTTTT. It codes for CASSPSGSHGELFF.

The chain has TRBV7-7 and TRBJ2-2; D might be TRBD2 (5 bases). Trimming removed 1 base from V and 6 bases from J, with 6 bases in between. The CDR3 has 13 residues. Per the germline V gene, CDR1 is SSHAT and CDR2 is FNYEAQ (reference sequence). CDR3 DNA sequence: TGTGCCAGCAGCTTAGAGAGGGCCGGGGAGCTGTTTTTT. This codes for CASSLERAGELFF.

The chain combines TRBV15 with TRBJ2-1; D remains unclear. The CDR3 totals 16 residues. Germline CDR1 is LNHNV and CDR2 is YYDKDF (reference sequence). Between the trimmed V and J ends, which lost 1 base and 0 bases, there was a span of 10 bases. Here the CDR3 DNA reads TGTGCCACCAGCAGAGTTGGCCGGAGCTCCTACAATGAGCAGTTCTTC. Protein product: CATSRVGRSSYNEQFF. Filled out from reference TRBV15 and TRBJ2-1, the complete variable domain reads DAMVIQNPRYQVTQFGKPVTLSCSQTLNHNVMYWYQQKSSQAPKLLFHYYDKDFNNEADTPDNFQSRRPNTSFCFLDIRSPGLGDTAMYLCATSRVGRSSYNEQFFGPGTRLTVL.

The rearrangement joins TRBV7-3 to TRBJ2-3, with TRBD1 matching 7 bases. The V gene end was trimmed by 4 bases and the J gene end by 0 bases; junction bases not matched to a gene: 7. This CDR3 region has 16 residues. Germline V gene sequence: CDR1 SGHTA, CDR2 FQGTGA. This chain's CDR3 is CASSSSGTESTDTQYF. DNA for the CDR3: TGTGCCAGCAGCTCATCCGGGACAGAAAGCACAGATACGCAGTATTTT.

This clone was counted between two and nine times. The chain combines TRBV19 with TRBJ2-1, with D possibly TRBD2 on 5 matching bases. V shed 6 bases and J shed 6 bases, with 12 bases lying between them. CDR1 LNHDA and CDR2 SQIVND come from the germline V gene (reference sequence). The CDR3 has 13 residues. The CDR3 sequence is CASSRSRGNEQFF. The CDR3 bases are TGTGCCAGTAGCCGGAGCCGGGGCAATGAGCAGTTCTTC.

This chain uses TRBV6-1 with TRBJ2-1; 9 nucleotides align to TRBD2. The CDR3 covers 15 residues. Trimming removed 6 bases from V and 5 bases from J; junction bases left unmatched: 8. The germline gives CDR1 MNHNS, CDR2 SASEGT. CDR3 protein: CASSVAGGTNNEQFF. The CDR3 DNA is TGTGCCAGCAGCGTGGCGGGGGGGACAAACAATGAGCAGTTCTTC.

The chain employs TRBV7-2 and TRBJ2-3, with 9 nucleotides matching TRBD1. The germline CDR1 and CDR2 sequences are SGHTA and FQGNSA. CDR3 length equals 16 residues. The V segment lost 10 bases and the J segment 8 bases; nucleotides outside the gene matches: 19. The CDR3 coding sequence is TGTGCCACCCACCTTACCGGTGGGACAGGGCTCGGTACGCAGTATTTT. This translates into CATHLTGGTGLGTQYF. Variable domain in full (rest from reference TRBV7-2 and TRBJ2-3): GAGVSQSPSNKVTEKGKDVELRCDPISGHTALYWYRQSLGQGLEFLIYFQGNSAPDKSGLPSDRFSAERTGGSVSTLTIQRTQQEDSAVYLCATHLTGGTGLGTQYFGPGTRLTVL.